These T cell receptor beta chains were read from a single sample in a study of CD8 T cells in Susac syndrome. TCRdb reprocessed the immunoSEQ multiplex PCR reads via MiXCR and lists one record per CDR3 protein. Among 170,000 or so distinct CDR3 sequences listed, 94% were seen once. Sequencing used CD4+ T cells from PBMCs. The receptors here all came from a human donor with Susac syndrome. Both conserved end residues are part of each CDR3. D genes are given only for firm matches. Clone size appears in some rows only: once, few, many, or a class for an expanded clone.

d_gene,j_gene,v_gene,abundance,CDR3aa,CDR3nt
.,TRBJ2-1,TRBV19,.,CASNPDPYNEQFF,TGTGCCAGTAATCCGGATCCCTACAATGAGCAGTTCTTC
TRBD1,TRBJ1-2,TRBV20-1,.,CSADTGTGILYGYTF,TGCAGTGCGGACACCGGGACAGGGATACTCTATGGCTACACCTTC
.,TRBJ1-6,TRBV12-3/TRBV12-4,.,CASSLAAEYNSPLHF,TGTGCCAGCAGTTTAGCGGCAGAGTATAATTCACCCCTCCACTTT
.,TRBJ1-2,TRBV29-1,.,CSVLREFVYGYTF,TGCAGCGTCCTCAGGGAGTTTGTCTATGGCTACACCTTC
.,TRBJ2-5,TRBV12-3/TRBV12-4,.,CASRLQGLETQYF,TGTGCCAGCAGACTACAAGGATTGGAGACCCAGTACTTC
TRBD1,TRBJ2-7,TRBV29-1,.,CSATGLGEQYF,TGCAGCGCGACAGGGTTGGGCGAGCAGTACTTC
.,TRBJ2-2,TRBV6-5,.,CASRNTNTGELFF,TGTGCCAGCAGAAACACCAACACCGGGGAGCTGTTTTTT
.,TRBJ1-2,TRBV20-1,.,CSASVPGRHYGYTF,TGCAGTGCTAGCGTGCCGGGCAGGCACTATGGCTACACCTTC
.,TRBJ1-2,TRBV27,.,CATLRDGTYYGYTF,TGTGCCACCCTGCGAGACGGGACATATTATGGCTACACCTTC
TRBD1,TRBJ1-2,TRBV20-1,.,CSARPPRTGFMLYTF,TGCAGTGCTAGACCACCGCGGACAGGGTTTATGCTCTACACCTTC
.,TRBJ1-1,TRBV6-5,.,CASSYTGPNTEAFF,TGTGCCAGCAGTTACACGGGCCCGAACACTGAAGCTTTCTTT
TRBD1,TRBJ2-7,TRBV29-1,.,CSVGTGTDEQYF,TGCAGCGTTGGGACAGGGACCGACGAGCAGTACTTC
.,TRBJ2-2,TRBV1,.,CTSSRPGDRGLTGELFF,TGCACCAGCAGCCGCCCAGGGGACAGGGGGCTGACCGGGGAGCTGTTTTTT
.,TRBJ1-1,TRBV7-2,.,CASPPVRSAEAFF,TGTGCCAGTCCTCCGGTACGGTCGGCTGAAGCTTTCTTT
.,TRBJ1-2,TRBV12-3/TRBV12-4,.,CASTLTGHGYTF,TGTGCCAGCACACTAACAGGGCATGGCTACACCTTC
TRBD1,TRBJ2-7,TRBV7-2,.,CASSPPTGGHSYEQYF,TGTGCCAGCAGCCCCCCCACAGGGGGCCACTCCTACGAGCAGTACTTC
TRBD2,TRBJ2-1,TRBV18,once,CASSPPASGLYNEQFF,TGTGCCAGCTCACCACCGGCTAGCGGTCTTTACAATGAGCAGTTCTTC
.,TRBJ1-4,TRBV10-3,.,CAISESTRATNEKLFF,TGTGCCATCAGTGAGTCCACCAGAGCAACTAATGAAAAACTGTTTTTT
TRBD2,TRBJ2-3,TRBV7-9,.,CASSLLASGSSTDTQYF,TGTGCCAGCAGCTTACTGGCTAGCGGGAGTAGCACAGATACGCAGTATTTT
.,TRBJ2-4,TRBV2,.,CASSENRVYF,TGTGCCAGCAGTGAAAATAGAGTGTACTTC
.,TRBJ1-1,TRBV20-1,.,CSARDLPNTEAFF,TGCAGTGCTAGAGATCTACCGAACACTGAAGCTTTCTTT
TRBD1,TRBJ2-3,TRBV19,once,CASSARTGSTDTQYF,TGTGCCAGTAGTGCTAGGACAGGGAGCACAGATACGCAGTATTTT
TRBD1,TRBJ1-5,TRBV25-1,.,CASRGTGGNQPQHF,TGTGCCAGCAGAGGGACAGGGGGCAATCAGCCCCAGCATTTT
.,TRBJ1-6,TRBV12-3/TRBV12-4,.,CASSFERAAPLHF,TGTGCCAGCAGTTTTGAAAGAGCAGCACCCCTCCACTTT
.,TRBJ2-7,TRBV29-1,.,CSVGTYEQYF,TGCAGCGTGGGGACCTACGAGCAGTACTTC
.,TRBJ2-1,TRBV1,.,CTSSPRGPHGYRQFF,TGCACCAGCAGCCCCAGGGGGCCCCATGGTTATAGGCAGTTCTTC
.,TRBJ2-4,TRBV20-1,.,CSAPGLQAKNIQYF,TGCAGTGCTCCCGGACTGCAAGCCAAAAACATTCAGTACTTC
TRBD1,TRBJ2-7,TRBV4-2,.,CASSYGTGISEQYF,TGTGCCAGCAGCTATGGGACAGGGATCAGCGAGCAGTACTTC
.,TRBJ2-7,TRBV18,.,CASSAEISYEQYF,TGTGCCAGCTCCGCGGAAATCTCCTACGAGCAGTACTTC
TRBD2,TRBJ2-7,TRBV7-6,few,CASSSLAGGIYEQYF,TGTGCCAGCAGCTCCCTAGCGGGGGGTATCTACGAGCAGTACTTC
.,TRBJ2-7,TRBV6-1,.,CASSLSPVRDSYEQYF,TGTGCCAGCTCCCTCAGCCCTGTGCGTGACTCCTACGAGCAGTACTTC